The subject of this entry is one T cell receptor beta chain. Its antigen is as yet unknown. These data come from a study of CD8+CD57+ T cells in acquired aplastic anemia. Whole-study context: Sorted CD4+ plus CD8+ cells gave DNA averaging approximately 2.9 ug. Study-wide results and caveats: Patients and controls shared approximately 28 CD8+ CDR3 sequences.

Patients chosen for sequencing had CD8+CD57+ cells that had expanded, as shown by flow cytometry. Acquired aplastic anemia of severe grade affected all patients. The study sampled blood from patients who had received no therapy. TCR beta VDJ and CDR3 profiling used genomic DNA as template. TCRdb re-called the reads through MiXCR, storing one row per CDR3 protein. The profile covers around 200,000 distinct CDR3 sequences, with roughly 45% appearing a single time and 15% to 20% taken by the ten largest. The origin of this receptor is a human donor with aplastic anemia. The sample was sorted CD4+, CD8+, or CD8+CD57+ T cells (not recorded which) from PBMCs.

In nucleotides, the CDR3 is TGTGCCAGCAGAAGACTAGCGGGGGGAAACTACGAGCAGTACTTC. Protein sequence: CASRRLAGGNYEQYF. The chain recombines TRBV2 with TRBJ2-7; 13 nucleotides align to TRBD2. After removal of 6 bases from V and 3 bases from J, the junction contained 5 bases not matched to a gene. Germline CDR1 and CDR2: SNHLY and FYNNEI. This CDR3 comprises 15 residues.